The next 19 T cell receptor beta chains were all read from a single sample in a study of blood T cell repertoires in COVID-19. Here immunoSEQ multiplex PCR was the method, and the copy in TCRdb shows in-frame clones only, minus some. This table holds roughly 140,000 clones, approximately 80% found once. The source material was peripheral blood. The receptor set was obtained from a man between 60 and 70 years old with active or convalescent COVID-19.

The chain couples TRBV27 to TRBJ2-6, with TRBD2 identical over 13 bases. Germline CDR1 is MNHEY and CDR2 is SMNVEV (reference sequence). The V and J ends lost 3 bases and 13 bases, in that order; junction bases with no gene match: 9. There are 16 residues in the CDR3. The chain's CDR3 is CASSFVGLAGPAVLTF. In nucleotides, the CDR3 is TGTGCCAGCAGTTTCGTGGGACTAGCGGGACCCGCGGTCCTGACTTTC.

The V call is TRBV4-3, the J call TRBJ1-1, with TRBD1 matching 7 bases. The CDR3 sequence is 15 residues long. J was trimmed by 4 bases and V by 4 bases; bases with no gene match: 9. Germline V gene lookup returns CDR1 LGHNA and CDR2 YSLEER. CDR3 coding DNA: TGCGCCAGCAGCCCAACGACAGGGATAAGCACTGAAGCTTTCTTT. The encoded protein is CASSPTTGISTEAFF.

This clone was seen only once. V usage is TRBV19 and J usage is TRBJ2-1; D remains ambiguous. The V end lost 9 bases, the J end lost 0 bases, and 15 bases lay between the germline ends. CDR3 length: 15 amino acids. From germline, CDR1 is LNHDA and CDR2 SQIVND (reference sequence). Here the CDR3 reads CASALLGSSYNEQFF. The CDR3 nucleotides read TGTGCCAGCGCACTTCTAGGCAGCTCCTACAATGAGCAGTTCTTC.

This chain connects TRBV9 to TRBJ1-2; TRBD1 agrees at 8 bases. After removal of 0 bases from V and 4 bases from J, the junction contained 5 bases not matched to a gene. This CDR3 spans 15 amino acids. Germline V gene data show CDR1 as SGDLS and CDR2 as YYNGEE. The CDR3 protein is CASSVAGGPGYGYTF. In DNA form, the CDR3 reads TGTGCCAGCAGCGTAGCAGGGGGCCCGGGCTATGGCTACACCTTC. The full variable domain, with the rest looked up from reference TRBV9 and TRBJ1-2, is DSGVTQTPKHLITATGQRVTLRCSPRSGDLSVYWYQQSLDQGLQFLIQYYNGEERAKGNILERFSAQQFPDLHSELNLSSLELGDSALYFCASSVAGGPGYGYTFGSGTRLTVV.

The V gene is TRBV15, the J gene TRBJ1-1, with 9 nucleotides matching TRBD1. Per germline, CDR1 LNHNV and CDR2 YYDKDF (reference sequence). This CDR3 has 15 amino acids. V shed 3 bases and J 1 base; nucleotides not matched to a gene: 3. CDR3 nucleotide sequence: TGTGCCACCAGCAGTTGGGACAGGGAGAACACTGAAGCTTTCTTT. Translation gives CATSSWDRENTEAFF.

On this clone: In the same sample, other DNA sequences code for this CDR3. Here the CDR3 reads CASSPSGNTEAFF. The CDR3 DNA sequence: TGTGCCAGCTCACCGTCGGGAAACACTGAAGCTTTCTTT. V and J are TRBV18 and TRBJ1-1; D gene uncertain. Germline V gene sequence: CDR1 KGHSH, CDR2 LQKENI. Deletions cut 3 bases from V and 2 bases from J, with 7 bases between. The CDR3 consists of 13 residues.

The chain's CDR3 is CASSLFWGRDWPETYNSPLHF. The CDR3 bases are TGTGCCAGCAGTTTATTTTGGGGCCGAGATTGGCCTGAAACCTATAATTCACCCCTCCACTTT. V and J are TRBV28 and TRBJ1-6, with a weak D call TRBD1 (5 bases). Germline-derived CDR1 and CDR2 are MDHEN and SYDVKM. The V and J ends lost 1 base and 2 bases respectively, with 24 bases between them. This CDR3 has 21 amino acids.

The chain couples TRBV7-8 to TRBJ2-4; tentatively, D is TRBD2 (6 bases). The V end was cut by 1 base, the J end by 8 bases, with 9 bases between. The CDR3 loop spans 13 amino acids. CDR1 is SGHVS, CDR2 FQNEAQ, per germline. CDR3 protein: CASSLGLAYIQYF. The CDR3 DNA sequence: TGTGCCAGCAGCTTAGGGCTAGCGTACATTCAGTACTTC. The whole variable domain, remainder taken from reference TRBV7-8 and TRBJ2-4, is GAGVSQSPRYKVAKRGQDVALRCDPISGHVSLFWYQQALGQGPEFLTYFQNEAQLDKSGLPSDRFFAERPEGSVSTLKIQRTQQEDSAVYLCASSLGLAYIQYFGAGTRLSVL.

The J gene is TRBJ1-3, the V gene TRBV11-3; D unresolved. Trimming took off 3 bases at V and 2 bases at J, with 8 bases between the two ends. Germline values: CDR1 SGHNT, CDR2 YENEEA. The CDR3 runs to 14 residues. The CDR3 nucleotides read TGTGCCAGCAGCTTTTCCGGGGCTGGAAACACCATATATTTT. Protein product: CASSFSGAGNTIYF.

The V gene is TRBV10-1, the J gene TRBJ1-4, with TRBD1 matching 8 bases. The CDR3 consists of 13 residues. The germline V gene encodes CDR1 WNHNN and CDR2 SYGVQD (reference sequence). Trimming at V came to 4 bases and at J to 11 bases, leaving 6 bases not matched to a gene. The CDR3 loop is CASSAGQGDKLFF. CDR3 nucleotide sequence: TGCGCCAGCAGTGCCGGACAGGGCGACAAACTGTTTTTT.

The chain carries TRBV6-5 and TRBJ1-2; D not certain. The V and J ends lost 6 bases and 5 bases respectively, with 19 bases between them. The CDR3 has 15 residues. From germline, CDR1 is MNHEY and CDR2 SVGAGI. The DNA of the CDR3 is TGTGCCAGCAGCTCGCAAGTAGCGGGGATATATGGCTACACCTTC. It codes for CASSSQVAGIYGYTF.

This clone was seen a single time. The V call is TRBV5-1, the J call TRBJ2-1; 13 positions agree with TRBD2. CDR1 SGHRS and CDR2 YFSETQ come from the germline V gene. The CDR3 consists of 19 residues. V lost 5 bases, J lost 5 bases, and 16 bases stayed unmatched. CDR3 sequence reads: CASRTLAGGPERIDNEQFF. The CDR3 DNA reads TGCGCCAGCAGGACACTAGCGGGAGGGCCGGAGCGGATTGACAATGAGCAGTTCTTC.

This clone was observed a single time. V gene TRBV27 combines with J gene TRBJ1-2, with D perhaps TRBD1 (5 bases). V was pared by 5 bases and J by 7 bases, with 20 bases between. Looked up from germline, CDR1 is MNHEY and CDR2 is SMNVEV (reference sequence). The CDR3 is made up of 15 amino acids. The CDR3 DNA reads TGTGCCAGCAGTAGTCAATCAGGGAATTTAGGTGGCTACACCTTC. It is translated as CASSSQSGNLGGYTF.

The chain links TRBV11-3 to TRBJ1-3; no firm D call. Germline values: CDR1 SGHNT, CDR2 YENEEA. V was clipped by 1 base and J by 8 bases, with 6 bases between them. CDR3 length: 12 residues. The CDR3 is CASSLGQDTIYF. The CDR3 DNA sequence: TGTGCCAGCAGCTTAGGGCAGGACACCATATATTTT.

CDR3 sequence (DNA): TGTGCCAGCAGCCCCCAAGGGGGCCAAAACACCATATATTTT. Translation: CASSPQGGQNTIYF. The chain employs TRBV6-2 or TRBV6-3 and TRBJ1-3, with 7 bases that match TRBD1. Germline CDR1 reads MNHEY; CDR2 reads SVGEGT. V was pared by 6 bases and J by 6 bases, with 8 bases of the junction left unmatched. This CDR3 is 14 amino acids long.

This chain's CDR3 is CASSFGNRGMETQYF. CDR3 nucleotide sequence: TGTGCCAGCAGCTTCGGAAACAGGGGTATGGAGACCCAGTACTTC. V is TRBV7-2 and J is TRBJ2-5; TRBD1 agrees at 7 bases. Germline V gene data show CDR1 as SGHTA and CDR2 as FQGNSA. The CDR3 consists of 15 residues. The trim removed 3 bases at V and 5 bases at J, leaving 9 bases unmatched. Full variable domain (rest looked up from reference TRBV7-2 and TRBJ2-5): GAGVSQSPSNKVTEKGKDVELRCDPISGHTALYWYRQSLGQGLEFLIYFQGNSAPDKSGLPSDRFSAERTGGSVSTLTIQRTQQEDSAVYLCASSFGNRGMETQYFGPGTRLLVL.

Only a few counts were recorded for this clone. This chain connects TRBV19 to TRBJ1-3; tentative D call: TRBD1 (6 bases). This CDR3 comprises 16 residues. Germline V lookup: CDR1 LNHDA, CDR2 SQIVND (reference sequence). V shed 6 bases and J shed 0 bases, with 15 bases lying between them. CDR3 region: CASSQGLGRSGNTIYF. The CDR3 bases are TGTGCCAGTAGCCAGGGGCTCGGGCGCTCTGGAAACACCATATATTTT.

Here the CDR3 DNA reads TGTGCCAGCAGTTACGAGGCGGGGGGGGACCAAGAGACCCAGTACTTC. Translated: CASSYEAGGDQETQYF. The gene calls are TRBV6-2 or TRBV6-3 and TRBJ2-5, with TRBD2 matching 9 bases. The CDR3 length is 16 residues. J gave up 0 bases and V 2 bases, and 4 bases lay outside the gene matches. The germline V gene has CDR1 MNHEY and CDR2 SVGEGT.

V and J are TRBV11-2 and TRBJ2-7; D unresolved. In germline, CDR1 is SGHAT, CDR2 FQNNGV. The CDR3 is 15 amino acids. Trimming shortened V by 1 base and J by 3 bases, and 13 bases separated the two germline ends. The CDR3 sequence is CASSLGASRNYEQYV. The CDR3 bases are TGTGCCAGCAGCTTAGGGGCGAGTCGAAACTACGAGCAGTACGTC.